This T cell receptor beta chain appears in the sequencing data of a study of CD8 T cells in ankylosing spondylitis. Study conclusions and caveats: Reported data indicate significant enrichment of disease-linked clones within matched ankylosing spondylitis synovial fluid.

This clonotype was seen many times. Antigen specificity is unknown. Quantitative 5'-RACE with molecular barcodes produced the TCR beta libraries. TCRdb re-derived calls from the 5' RACE reads in MiXCR, one entry per CDR3 protein. The profile covers fewer than 250,000 distinct CDR3 sequences, with more than 9% appearing a single time and about a fifth taken by the ten largest. The TCR originated in a male donor with ankylosing spondylitis or in good health (not recorded which). Sequenced input: blood, either unsorted or a sorted T cell fraction (not recorded which).

CDR3 residues: CATSREDVGNTEAFF. The CDR3 region has the DNA TGTGCCACCAGCAGAGAGGACGTAGGGAACACTGAAGCTTTCTTT. J is TRBJ1-1 and V is TRBV15; D is undetermined. V lost 0 bases and J 1 base, leaving 9 bases between the germline ends. There are 15 residues in the CDR3. Germline CDR1 reads LNHNV; CDR2 reads YYDKDF (reference sequence). Using reference TRBV15 and TRBJ1-1 for the parts outside the CDR3, the full variable domain is DAMVIQNPRYQVTQFGKPVTLSCSQTLNHNVMYWYQQKSSQAPKLLFHYYDKDFNNEADTPDNFQSRRPNTSFCFLDIRSPGLGDTAMYLCATSREDVGNTEAFFGQGTRLTVV.